This T cell receptor beta chain originates from a study of blood T cell repertoires in COVID-19. Study context: The United States, Italy and Spain provided the acute and convalescent COVID-19 samples. T cells, B-cell-depleted T cells, or PBMCs supplied cDNA or gDNA.

The repertoire was sequenced with immunoSEQ multiplex PCR; TCRdb's copy has only in-frame clones and lacks some. The table records around 150,000 clones, 82% of them present only once. This CDR3 region has 17 residues. The V segment lost 2 bases and the J segment 8 bases; nucleotides outside the gene matches: 10. Germline V gene lookup returns CDR1 ENHRY and CDR2 SYGVKD. The sequence was collected from a woman older than 75 with acute or convalescent COVID-19. The chain is built from TRBV10-3 and TRBJ2-1, with 12 bases matching TRBD2. The sequencing sample was made of peripheral blood. The CDR3 DNA is TGTGCCATCAGTGAGGAGACTAGCGGGGGCCGGGTGGATGAGCAGTTCTTC. Protein product: CAISEETSGGRVDEQFF.